This T cell receptor (beta chain) was found in a study of T cells in tuberculosis. Study information: This South African cohort compared adolescents with or without latent tuberculosis against adults with active tuberculosis.

Repertoires were generated with immunoSEQ multiplex PCR, while TCRdb's copy carries only in-frame clones and drops some. The sample has around 26,000 clones, around nine tenths seen once. General study findings and limits: GMM-specific TCRs were nearer to active tuberculosis alpha repertoires, suggesting expansion. Active tuberculosis patients had shorter CDR3-alpha; the beta difference was nonsignificant.

Each clinical donor contributed on average roughly 100,000 T cells from unsorted cryopreserved PBMC. The germline gives CDR1 SNHLY, CDR2 FYNNEI. Trimming cost V 8 bases and J 7 bases, with 6 bases left between them. This CDR3 has 9 residues. For this clone: Its antigen is currently unknown.

The sequence came from a donor between 10 and 35 years old with latent tuberculosis or without tuberculosis infection. Some clones in this sample may be carry-over from other donors' samples. Sequencing was done on a sample of PBMCs. The chain combines TRBV2 with TRBJ2-7; D possibly corresponds to TRBD2 (5 bases). The CDR3 protein is CASPGEQYF. The CDR3 DNA reads as TGTGCCAGCCCGGGAGAGCAGTACTTC.